This T cell receptor (beta chain) was recorded in a study of T cells in Graves' hyperthyroidism and ophthalmopathy. In this sample, this clonotype turned up many times. Clinical symptoms, serum thyroxine and TRAb, thyroid ultrasound and orbital computed tomography together formed the diagnostic basis. The germline gives CDR1 ENHRY, CDR2 SYGVKD. The CDR3 sequence is 13 residues long. V gave up 10 bases and J gave up 1 base; unmatched junction bases: 5. From RNA transcripts, TCR beta CDR3 regions were amplified. The study used the HTBI primer set for a first-round RT-PCR of the TCR CDR3. A single record per CDR3 protein comes from TCRdb applying MiXCR to the multiplex PCR reads. The data hold a few hundred thousand distinct CDR3 sequences, with approximately 48% observed a single time.

This chain connects TRBV10-3 to TRBJ2-5, with 8 bases fitting TRBD1. Sequences were obtained from peripheral blood or thyroid tissue (not recorded which). The sequence came from an adult woman with Graves' disease, either hyperthyroidism or ophthalmopathy (not recorded which). DNA of the CDR3: TGTGCCACCCGCGGGACAGGCCAAGAGACCCAGTACTTC. It translates to CATRGTGQETQYF.